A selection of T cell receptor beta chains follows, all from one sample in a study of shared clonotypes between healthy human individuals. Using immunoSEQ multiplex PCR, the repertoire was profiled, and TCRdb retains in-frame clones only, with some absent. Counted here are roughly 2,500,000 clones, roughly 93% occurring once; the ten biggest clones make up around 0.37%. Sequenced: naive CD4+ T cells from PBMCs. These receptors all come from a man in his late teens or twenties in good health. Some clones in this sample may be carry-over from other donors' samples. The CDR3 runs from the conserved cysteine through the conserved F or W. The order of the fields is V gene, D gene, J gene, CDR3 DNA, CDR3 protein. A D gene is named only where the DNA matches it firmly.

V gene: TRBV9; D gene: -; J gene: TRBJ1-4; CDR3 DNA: TGTGCCAGCAGCGTAGACGGCAGGGGTTGGACTAATGAAAAACTGTTTTTT; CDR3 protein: CASSVDGRGWTNEKLFF
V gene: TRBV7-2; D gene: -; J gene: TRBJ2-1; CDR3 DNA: TGTGCCAGCAGCTTCGACTACGCCCGGTACAATGAGCAGTTCTTC; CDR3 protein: CASSFDYARYNEQFF
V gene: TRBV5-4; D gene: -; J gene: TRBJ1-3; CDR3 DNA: TGTGCCAGCAGCATTACAGGGTATAGTGGAAACACCATATATTTT; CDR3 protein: CASSITGYSGNTIYF
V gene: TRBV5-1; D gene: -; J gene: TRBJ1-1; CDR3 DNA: TGCGCCAGCAGCTTACGACAGTTCAACACTGAAGCTTTCTTT; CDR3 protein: CASSLRQFNTEAFF
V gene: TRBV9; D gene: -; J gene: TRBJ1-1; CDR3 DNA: TGTGCCAGCAGCGTTTCGCCCCGTCGGACTGAAGCTTTCTTT; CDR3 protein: CASSVSPRRTEAFF
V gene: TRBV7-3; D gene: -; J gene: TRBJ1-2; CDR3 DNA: TGTGCCAGCAGCTTAGACGGGGGTAACTATGGCTACACCTTC; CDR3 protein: CASSLDGGNYGYTF
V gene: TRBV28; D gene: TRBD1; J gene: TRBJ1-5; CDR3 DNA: TGTGCCAGCAGTTCGTCAACAGGGGCTAAGCCCCAGCATTTT; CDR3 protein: CASSSSTGAKPQHF
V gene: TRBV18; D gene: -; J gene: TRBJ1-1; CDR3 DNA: TGTGCCAGCTCACCCGCGTATGACACTGAAGCTTTCTTT; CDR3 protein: CASSPAYDTEAFF
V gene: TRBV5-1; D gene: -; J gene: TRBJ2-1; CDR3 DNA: TGCGCCAGCAGCTTGGGGGCGGTGTCCTACAATGAGCAGTTCTTC; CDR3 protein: CASSLGAVSYNEQFF
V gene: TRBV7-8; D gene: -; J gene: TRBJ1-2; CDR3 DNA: TGTGCCAGCAGCTTAAGTTTTGCGATCGGTATCTACACCTTC; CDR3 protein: CASSLSFAIGIYTF
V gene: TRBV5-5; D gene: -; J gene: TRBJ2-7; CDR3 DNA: TGTGCCAGCAGCTTGGCCCCACTAGGTATGTACGAGCAGTACTTC; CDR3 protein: CASSLAPLGMYEQYF
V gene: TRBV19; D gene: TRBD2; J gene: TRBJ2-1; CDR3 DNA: TGTGCCAGTAGTAGCATCACTAGCGGGACACGCAATGAGCAGTTCTTC; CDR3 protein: CASSSITSGTRNEQFF
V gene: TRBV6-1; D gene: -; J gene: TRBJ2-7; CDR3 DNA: TGTGCCAGCAGTGAAGCGAAGTTGGCTGATATAACCTACGAGCAGTACTTC; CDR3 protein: CASSEAKLADITYEQYF
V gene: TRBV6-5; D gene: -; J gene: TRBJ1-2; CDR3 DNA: TGTGCCAGCGGCGATGCCATAGGTACTTATGGCTACACCTTC; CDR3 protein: CASGDAIGTYGYTF
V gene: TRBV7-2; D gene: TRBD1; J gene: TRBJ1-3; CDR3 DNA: TGTGCCAGCAGCCCGCGGACAGGGGATAGCACCATATATTTT; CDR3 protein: CASSPRTGDSTIYF